This TCR beta chain stems from a study of cytomegalovirus exposure and HLA in healthy donors. On this clone itself: The target antigen is unknown.

The CDR3 has 15 residues. V lost 2 bases to trimming and J lost 3 bases; unmatched junction nucleotides: 3. Germline V lookup: CDR1 MRHNA, CDR2 SNTAGT. The primer mix had 60 Vbeta and 13 Jbeta primers. The repertoire was sequenced with immunoSEQ multiplex PCR; TCRdb's copy has only in-frame clones and lacks some. The sample includes about 150,000 clones, 65% to 85% of them seen just once. Study-wide results and limits: A later analysis showed that HLA-associated TCR beta chains had undergone more clonal expansion than equally common others. Through in vitro validation, three CMV-associated chains were shown to be specific for CMV antigens. What was likely a sequencing artifact was a cluster of highly shared sequence variants. Links to common viral pathogens appeared, in a later analysis, for several of the most significant clusters.

This TCR was recovered from a woman in her thirties or forties in good health and CMV-seropositive. The rearrangement links TRBV6-4 to TRBJ2-3; TRBD2 matches 9 bases. Sequenced sample: PBMCs. In DNA, the CDR3 is TGTGCCAGCAGTGACGGCGGGGGGGCGACAGATACGCAGTATTTT. It codes for CASSDGGGATDTQYF.